One T cell receptor beta chain is described in this entry. The sample belongs to a study of blood T cell repertoires in COVID-19. Study-level information: Researchers got acute and convalescent COVID-19 samples from the United States, Italy and Spain. In each case, the material was cDNA or gDNA derived from T cells, B-cell-depleted T cells, or PBMCs.

The ends lost 2 bases at V and 0 bases at J; junction bases unmatched: 14. Germline V gene lookup returns CDR1 SGHKS and CDR2 YYEKEE (reference sequence). This CDR3 has 18 residues. In the original processing: Counts of nucleated cells, estimated from reference gene primer amplification, were obtained. TCRdb keeps only in-frame clones here, not all; method: immunoSEQ multiplex PCR. That table furnishes V, J and clone size, whereas the DNA furnished D and trimming. The sample has hundreds of thousands of clones, approximately 85% seen once. This chain links TRBV5-5 with TRBJ2-7; TRBD1 matches 7 bases. The sequence came from a human donor in a cohort sampled during active COVID-19. The sample comprised peripheral blood. The CDR3 loop reads CASSFYSPGQIYSYEQYF. As DNA, the CDR3 is TGTGCCAGCAGCTTCTACTCTCCGGGACAGATATACTCCTACGAGCAGTACTTC.